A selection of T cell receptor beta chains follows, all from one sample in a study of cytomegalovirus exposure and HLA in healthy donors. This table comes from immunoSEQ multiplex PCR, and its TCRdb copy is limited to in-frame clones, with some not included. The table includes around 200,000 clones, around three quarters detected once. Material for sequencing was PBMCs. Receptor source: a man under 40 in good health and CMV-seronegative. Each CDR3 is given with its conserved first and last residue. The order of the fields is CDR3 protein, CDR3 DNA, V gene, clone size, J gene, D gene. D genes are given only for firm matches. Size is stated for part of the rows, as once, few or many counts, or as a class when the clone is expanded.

cdr3_aa: CASRRWTSGYEQYF
cdr3_nt: TGTGCCAGCCGAAGATGGACTAGCGGCTACGAGCAGTACTTC
v_call: TRBV6-5
clone_size: .
j_call: TRBJ2-7
d_call: TRBD2

cdr3_aa: CASSPRGGATNEKLFF
cdr3_nt: TGCGCCAGCAGCCCACGAGGAGGGGCAACTAATGAAAAACTGTTTTTT
v_call: TRBV4-1
clone_size: .
j_call: TRBJ1-4
d_call: .

cdr3_aa: CASSGQGTDTQYF
cdr3_nt: TGCGCCAGCAGCGGACAGGGCACAGATACGCAGTATTTT
v_call: TRBV5-1
clone_size: .
j_call: TRBJ2-3
d_call: TRBD1

cdr3_aa: CASSSGTSGGIAYEQYF
cdr3_nt: TGTGCCAGCAGCTCTGGGACTAGCGGGGGTATCGCCTACGAGCAGTACTTC
v_call: TRBV5-4
clone_size: .
j_call: TRBJ2-7
d_call: TRBD2

cdr3_aa: CASSLWASGRSDTQYF
cdr3_nt: TGTGCCAGCAGTTTATGGGCTAGCGGGAGGTCAGATACGCAGTATTTT
v_call: TRBV28
clone_size: .
j_call: TRBJ2-3
d_call: TRBD2

cdr3_aa: CASRASGSWETQYF
cdr3_nt: TGTGCCAGCAGGGCTAGCGGGAGTTGGGAGACCCAGTACTTC
v_call: TRBV2
clone_size: .
j_call: TRBJ2-5
d_call: TRBD2

cdr3_aa: CASSLVQGAGSTEAFF
cdr3_nt: TGTGCCAGCAGCTTAGTGCAGGGGGCAGGAAGCACTGAAGCTTTCTTT
v_call: TRBV7-6
clone_size: .
j_call: TRBJ1-1
d_call: TRBD1

cdr3_aa: CASRGLGTTHTYF
cdr3_nt: TGTGCCAGCAGGGGTCTCGGGACTACTCACACGTACTTC
v_call: TRBV27
clone_size: .
j_call: TRBJ2-7
d_call: TRBD2

cdr3_aa: CASSQDPLGTYEQYF
cdr3_nt: TGCGCCAGCAGCCAAGACCCCCTAGGAACCTACGAGCAGTACTTC
v_call: TRBV4-1
clone_size: few
j_call: TRBJ2-7
d_call: .

cdr3_aa: CASSEIGTGAIYEQYF
cdr3_nt: TGCGCCAGCAGTGAAATCGGGACAGGGGCGATTTACGAGCAGTACTTC
v_call: TRBV10-1
clone_size: few
j_call: TRBJ2-7
d_call: TRBD1

cdr3_aa: CASSYSTLEKEAFF
cdr3_nt: TGTGCCAGCAGTTACTCGACTCTGGAAAAGGAAGCTTTCTTT
v_call: TRBV6-6
clone_size: .
j_call: TRBJ1-1
d_call: .

cdr3_aa: CASSFPGTGPSETQYF
cdr3_nt: TGTGCCAGCAGTTTTCCGGGGACAGGGCCATCGGAGACCCAGTACTTC
v_call: TRBV28
clone_size: .
j_call: TRBJ2-5
d_call: TRBD1

cdr3_aa: CASSQEHYEQYF
cdr3_nt: TGTGCCAGCAGCCAAGAACACTACGAGCAGTACTTC
v_call: TRBV4-2
clone_size: .
j_call: TRBJ2-7
d_call: .

cdr3_aa: CASSPGENSYNEQFF
cdr3_nt: TGTGCCAGCAGTCCGGGGGAGAACTCCTACAATGAGCAGTTCTTC
v_call: TRBV11-3
clone_size: .
j_call: TRBJ2-1
d_call: .

cdr3_aa: CASSDAGQDSHEQYF
cdr3_nt: TGTGCCAGCAGTGACGCAGGACAGGACTCCCACGAGCAGTACTTC
v_call: TRBV25-1
clone_size: .
j_call: TRBJ2-7
d_call: TRBD1

cdr3_aa: CASSTGLAGDTDTQYF
cdr3_nt: TGTGCCAGCAGCACTGGACTAGCGGGAGACACAGATACGCAGTATTTT
v_call: TRBV7-6
clone_size: once
j_call: TRBJ2-3
d_call: TRBD2

cdr3_aa: CASSSPGQETQYF
cdr3_nt: TGTGCCAGCAGCTCACCCGGCCAAGAGACCCAGTACTTC
v_call: TRBV5-4
clone_size: once
j_call: TRBJ2-5
d_call: .

cdr3_aa: CASSYQGGNYGYTF
cdr3_nt: TGTGCCAGCAGCTACCAGGGAGGGAACTATGGCTACACCTTC
v_call: TRBV5-4
clone_size: .
j_call: TRBJ1-2
d_call: .

cdr3_aa: CASIGTGRHEQYF
cdr3_nt: TGTGCCAGCATTGGGACAGGGAGGCACGAGCAGTACTTC
v_call: TRBV2
clone_size: .
j_call: TRBJ2-7
d_call: TRBD1

cdr3_aa: CASSHFQRERGGANEQFF
cdr3_nt: TGCGCCAGCAGCCACTTCCAGCGGGAGCGGGGTGGGGCCAATGAGCAGTTCTTC
v_call: TRBV4-1
clone_size: .
j_call: TRBJ2-1
d_call: TRBD2

cdr3_aa: CASSRQSHYEQYF
cdr3_nt: TGTGCCAGCAGCCGCCAAAGCCACTACGAGCAGTACTTC
v_call: TRBV27
clone_size: .
j_call: TRBJ2-7
d_call: .

cdr3_aa: CASSVDDYHYEQYF
cdr3_nt: TGTGCCAGCAGCGTAGACGACTACCACTACGAGCAGTACTTC
v_call: TRBV9
clone_size: .
j_call: TRBJ2-7
d_call: .

cdr3_aa: CASRLAGTSYEQYF
cdr3_nt: TGTGCCAGCAGATTAGCGGGGACCTCCTACGAGCAGTACTTC
v_call: TRBV6-5
clone_size: .
j_call: TRBJ2-7
d_call: TRBD2

cdr3_aa: CASSPGQGYVGYEQYF
cdr3_nt: TGTGCCAGCAGTCCGGGACAGGGATATGTGGGATACGAGCAGTACTTC
v_call: TRBV28
clone_size: .
j_call: TRBJ2-7
d_call: TRBD1

cdr3_aa: CASSLLLADNEQFF
cdr3_nt: TGTGCCAGCAGCTTACTACTAGCGGACAATGAGCAGTTCTTC
v_call: TRBV11-2
clone_size: .
j_call: TRBJ2-1
d_call: TRBD2

cdr3_aa: CASSVGASGDTYEQYF
cdr3_nt: TGTGCCAGCAGCGTAGGGGCTAGCGGGGACACCTACGAGCAGTACTTC
v_call: TRBV9
clone_size: once
j_call: TRBJ2-7
d_call: TRBD2

cdr3_aa: CASSFRGQPQHF
cdr3_nt: TGTGCCAGCAGTTTTAGGGGACAGCCCCAGCATTTT
v_call: TRBV28
clone_size: .
j_call: TRBJ1-5
d_call: .